Below, 32 T cell receptor beta chains from the same sample are listed, as sequenced in a study of shared clonotypes between healthy human individuals. Data came from immunoSEQ multiplex PCR; TCRdb stores just in-frame clones and leaves some out. Of about 800,000 clones listed, roughly 96% are singletons. The naive CD8 population came from CD45RO-negative cells selected for CCR7, without terminally differentiated effector memory CD45RA+ cells. Sequencing input: naive CD8+ T cells sorted from blood. The receptors originated from a man younger than 40 in good health.

The chain carries TRBV4-1 and TRBJ2-3; 7 positions match TRBD2. This CDR3 has 13 residues. Germline assignment: CDR1 MGHRA and CDR2 YSYEKL. The junction had 4 bases not matched to a gene; V was cut back by 8 bases and J by 2 bases. CDR3 sequence: CASDLADTDTQYF. CDR3 coding DNA: TGCGCCAGCGATCTAGCGGACACAGATACGCAGTATTTT.

The rearrangement links TRBV6-5 to TRBJ2-2, with 10 bases lining up with TRBD2. CDR3 length: 16 residues. Germline V lookup: CDR1 MNHEY, CDR2 SVGAGI. V shed 4 bases, J shed 2 bases, and the junction held 4 bases outside the gene matches. The CDR3 DNA reads TGTGCCAGCAGTTTCCGACTAGCGGGCAACACCGGGGAGCTGTTTTTT. Its protein is CASSFRLAGNTGELFF.

This clone was seen a handful of times. This rearrangement joins TRBV7-2 to TRBJ2-1, with D tentatively TRBD2 (5 bases). V lost 4 bases and J 8 bases, leaving 18 bases between the germline ends. Germline lookup yields CDR1 SGHTA and CDR2 FQGNSA. This CDR3 region has 15 residues. This chain's CDR3 is CASSSYRGGGYEQFF. CDR3 nucleotide sequence: TGTGCCAGCAGCTCCTATCGGGGTGGAGGCTATGAGCAGTTCTTC.

This chain joins TRBV21-1 and TRBJ2-3. TRBV21-1 is assigned pseudogene status. The CDR3 sequence is 15 residues long. CDR3: CASSKVDHATDTQYF. The CDR3 DNA follows: TGTGCCAGCAGCAAAGTTGATCACGCCACAGATACGCAGTATTTT.

This clone has just one count. V is TRBV4-1 and J is TRBJ2-2; possibly TRBD1 for D (5 bases). Germline V gene data show CDR1 as MGHRA and CDR2 as YSYEKL. Trimming stripped 4 bases from V and 2 bases from J, with 11 bases between. The CDR3 loop spans 15 amino acids. Written as DNA, the CDR3 is TGCGCCAGCAGCCGCGCATGGGGCAACACCGGGGAGCTGTTTTTT. This codes for CASSRAWGNTGELFF.

CDR3 sequence: CASSQAPSTGSSYNEQFF. CDR3 DNA: TGCGCCAGCAGCCAGGCGCCCTCAACAGGGAGCTCCTACAATGAGCAGTTCTTC. The chain combines TRBV4-3 with TRBJ2-1; a weak D match, TRBD1 (6 bases). The CDR3 runs 18 residues. CDR1 LGHNA and CDR2 YSLEER come from the germline V gene. Between the trimmed V and J ends, which lost 3 bases and 0 bases, there was a span of 18 bases.

The rearrangement joins TRBV7-7 to TRBJ2-1; D is undetermined. Germline assignment: CDR1 SSHAT and CDR2 FNYEAQ (reference sequence). The length of the CDR3 is 12 residues. Trimming took off 5 bases at V and 4 bases at J, with 6 bases between the two ends. CDR3 DNA: TGTGCCAGCAGCCCGGATTACAATGAGCAGTTCTTC. Protein: CASSPDYNEQFF.

The gene calls are TRBV29-1 and TRBJ2-3; D may correspond to TRBD1 or TRBD2 (5 bases each). The CDR3 consists of 14 residues. Trimming stripped 7 bases from V and 5 bases from J, with 19 bases between. The germline gives CDR1 SQVTM, CDR2 ANQGSEA. CDR3 amino acids: CSADPGGAGDTQYF. The CDR3 DNA follows: TGCAGCGCTGACCCTGGGGGAGCTGGAGATACGCAGTATTTT.

Here the CDR3 DNA reads TGCGCCAGCAGCCAAGTACAGACATACGAGCAGTACTTC. Translating it yields CASSQVQTYEQYF. The rearrangement links TRBV4-1 to TRBJ2-7; no clear D. CDR1 is MGHRA and CDR2 is YSYEKL in the germline V gene. Trimming left V 1 base short and J 4 bases short, with 8 bases between. The CDR3 sequence is 13 residues long.

Here the CDR3 reads CASSTQGWNTIYF. The DNA of the CDR3 is TGTGCCAGCAGTACCCAGGGTTGGAACACCATATATTTT. The chain combines TRBV25-1 with TRBJ1-3, with a possible D match to TRBD1 (5 bases). Germline CDR1 MGHDK, CDR2 SYGVNS. V lost 5 bases and J 7 bases, leaving 12 bases between the germline ends. This CDR3 has 13 amino acids.

V gene TRBV6-5 combines with J gene TRBJ2-2, with TRBD2 matching over 8 bases. The CDR3 spans 15 residues. The J segment lost 8 bases and the V segment lost 0 bases, leaving 5 bases of the junction unmatched. Looked up from germline, CDR1 is MNHEY and CDR2 is SVGAGI. The CDR3 coding sequence is TGTGCCAGCAGTTACTCGAGTAGCGGGATAGGGGAGCTGTTTTTT. This gives the protein CASSYSSSGIGELFF.

The V call is TRBV9, the J call TRBJ2-1; 8 nucleotides align to TRBD2. Per the germline V gene, CDR1 is SGDLS and CDR2 is YYNGEE. The CDR3 runs to 17 residues. V was clipped by 0 bases and J by 8 bases; unmatched bases: 13. CDR3 sequence reads: CASSVAQGAGGSDEQFF. Here the CDR3 DNA reads TGTGCCAGCAGCGTAGCTCAAGGCGCGGGAGGTAGCGATGAGCAGTTCTTC.

This sequence joins TRBV13 and TRBJ2-1; no clear D. The V gene lost 2 bases and the J gene lost 0 bases, with 8 bases spanning the gap. CDR1 is PRHDT, CDR2 FYEKMQ, per germline (reference sequence). This CDR3 has 15 residues. For the CDR3, the DNA is TGTGCCAGCAGCTTAATAACCAGCTCCTACAATGAGCAGTTCTTC. Amino acid sequence: CASSLITSSYNEQFF. Supplemented by reference TRBV13 and TRBJ2-1, the full variable domain reads AAGVIQSPRHLIKEKRETATLKCYPIPRHDTVYWYQQGPGQDPQFLISFYEKMQSDKGSIPDRFSAQQFSDYHSELNMSSLELGDSALYFCASSLITSSYNEQFFGPGTRLTVL.

The rearrangement joins TRBV7-9 to TRBJ2-7; D ambiguous. Germline V CDR1 and CDR2: SEHNR, FQNEAQ (reference sequence). The CDR3 covers 13 residues. Trimming removed 5 bases at V and 0 bases at J, with 8 bases between. The CDR3 bases are TGTGCCAGCAGCCCCGAGATCTCCTACGAGCAGTACTTC. Translating it yields CASSPEISYEQYF.

J is TRBJ1-4 and V is TRBV29-1; the D gene is possibly TRBD1 (6 bases). The CDR3 consists of 12 residues. Germline lookup yields CDR1 SQVTM and CDR2 ANQGSEA. Trimming left V 1 base short and J 13 bases short, with 13 bases between. CDR3 residues: CSVEGQAPGLFF. The CDR3 DNA sequence: TGCAGCGTTGAAGGACAGGCTCCTGGACTGTTTTTT. The full variable domain, with the rest looked up from reference TRBV29-1 and TRBJ1-4, is SAVISQKPSRDICQRGTSLTIQCQVDSQVTMMFWYRQQPGQSLTLIATANQGSEATYESGFVIDKFPISRPNLTFSTLTVSNMSPEDSSIYLCSVEGQAPGLFFGSGTQLSVL.

V is TRBV4-1 and J is TRBJ2-7; D possibly corresponds to TRBD1 (6 bases). The CDR3 contains 14 residues. V was shortened by 0 bases and J by 3 bases, with 9 bases between the two germline ends. The V gene's germline CDR1 is MGHRA and CDR2 YSYEKL. CDR3 nucleotides: TGCGCCAGCAGCCAAGAGACAGGACGCTACGAGCAGTACTTC. Protein product: CASSQETGRYEQYF.

The chain employs TRBV28 and TRBJ2-3; D may be TRBD1 (6 bases). The CDR3 loop spans 16 amino acids. In germline, CDR1 is MDHEN, CDR2 SYDVKM. Trimming took off 2 bases at V and 0 bases at J, with 12 bases between the two ends. The CDR3 DNA follows: TGTGCCAGCAGTTTACCCACAGGGATAAGCACAGATACGCAGTATTTT. Translating it yields CASSLPTGISTDTQYF.

Only one count was recorded for this clone. The CDR3 coding sequence is TGTGCCAGCAGTTATCAGAAGAACACTGAAGCTTTCTTT. As protein: CASSYQKNTEAFF. The rearrangement links TRBV27 to TRBJ1-1; D is uncertain. Looked up from germline, CDR1 is MNHEY and CDR2 is SMNVEV (reference sequence). V lost 4 bases, J lost 1 base, and 7 bases lay in between. The CDR3 loop spans 13 amino acids.

This sequence joins TRBV13 and TRBJ2-7; 10 bases map to TRBD1. The CDR3 is made up of 15 amino acids. Germline CDR1 is PRHDT and CDR2 is FYEKMQ (reference sequence). V was clipped by 5 bases and J by 6 bases; unmatched bases: 10. CDR3 protein: CASSPGGQGNLEQYF. The DNA for the CDR3 is TGTGCCAGCAGCCCCGGGGGACAGGGGAATCTCGAGCAGTACTTC.

This clone was recorded a few times. The chain is built from TRBV29-1 and TRBJ2-3, with 8 bases matching TRBD2. This CDR3 comprises 14 residues. CDR1 SQVTM and CDR2 ANQGSEA come from the germline V gene. Losses at the gene ends were 4 bases for V and 3 bases for J; bases not matched to a gene: 6. This CDR3 is CSVVPAGGTDTQYF. The CDR3 nucleotides are TGCAGCGTTGTTCCGGCGGGAGGAACAGATACGCAGTATTTT.

This clone was found once. This sequence joins TRBV7-6 and TRBJ2-7; a weak D match, TRBD2 (5 bases). This CDR3 region has 13 residues. The ends were cut back, 2 bases at V and 2 bases at J, with 7 bases in the middle. Germline loops: CDR1 SGHVS, CDR2 FNYEAQ. Here the CDR3 reads CASSLTAAYEQYF. CDR3 DNA sequence: TGTGCCAGCAGCTTAACAGCGGCCTACGAGCAGTACTTC. Based on the CDR3 plus reference TRBV7-6 and TRBJ2-7, the full variable domain is GAGVSQSPRYKVTKRGQDVALRCDPISGHVSLYWYRQALGQGPEFLTYFNYEAQQDKSGLPNDRFSAERPEGSISTLTIQRTEQRDSAMYRCASSLTAAYEQYFGPGTRLTVT.

The gene calls are TRBV7-2 and TRBJ2-7; D may be TRBD1 or TRBD2 (5 bases each). This CDR3 contains 16 residues. Trimming shortened V by 2 bases and J by 9 bases, and 23 bases separated the two germline ends. CDR1 is SGHTA and CDR2 is FQGNSA in the germline V gene. The CDR3 coding sequence is TGTGCCAGCAGCTTATTTACCGACAGTAGGAGGATAGTGCAGTACTTC. Its protein is CASSLFTDSRRIVQYF. The variable domain in full, completed from reference TRBV7-2 and TRBJ2-7, reads GAGVSQSPSNKVTEKGKDVELRCDPISGHTALYWYRQSLGQGLEFLIYFQGNSAPDKSGLPSDRFSAERTGGSVSTLTIQRTQQEDSAVYLCASSLFTDSRRIVQYFGPGTRLTVT.

This chain connects TRBV7-2 to TRBJ1-1; D remains ambiguous. Germline V CDR1 and CDR2: SGHTA, FQGNSA. The CDR3 has 13 amino acids. Trimming removed 5 bases at V and 3 bases at J, with 10 bases between. The CDR3 loop reads CASSLVLYTEAFF. The CDR3 region has the DNA TGTGCCAGCAGCCTGGTGTTGTACACTGAAGCTTTCTTT.

The genes are TRBV29-1 and TRBJ2-4; no reliable D call. V lost 0 bases and J lost 0, with 9 bases in between. The CDR3 spans 15 residues. Germline loops: CDR1 SQVTM, CDR2 ANQGSEA. The CDR3 DNA follows: TGCAGCGTTGAAGATTTTCAAGAAGCCAAAAACATTCAGTACTTC. Translating it yields CSVEDFQEAKNIQYF.

The rearrangement links TRBV4-1 to TRBJ2-1; D is unclear. The germline gives CDR1 MGHRA, CDR2 YSYEKL. CDR3 length: 13 residues. V dropped 1 base and J dropped 9 bases, with 10 bases sitting between them. The CDR3 protein is CASSQGLGSEQFF. DNA of the CDR3: TGCGCCAGCAGCCAAGGACTTGGGTCTGAGCAGTTCTTC.

This clone is a singleton in its sample. Additional DNA sequences in this sample encode the identical CDR3. V is TRBV5-4 and J is TRBJ2-7, with 9 bases matching TRBD1. The CDR3 length is 14 residues. Germline V gene sequence: CDR1 SGHNT, CDR2 YYREEE (reference sequence). Losses at the gene ends were 4 bases for V and 1 base for J; bases not matched to a gene: 3. In DNA form, the CDR3 reads TGTGCCAGCAGCCCCGGGACAGGGTCCTACGAGCAGTACTTC. It specifies CASSPGTGSYEQYF.

V gene TRBV10-3 combines with J gene TRBJ2-7; 9 bases match TRBD1. The trim removed 7 bases at V and 2 bases at J, leaving 6 bases unmatched. Per the germline V gene, CDR1 is ENHRY and CDR2 is SYGVKD. The CDR3 runs to 14 residues. The CDR3 region has the DNA TGTGCCATCATGGGACAGGGTTTTACCTACGAGCAGTACTTC. Encoded protein: CAIMGQGFTYEQYF.

The chain joins TRBV7-2 to TRBJ2-5, with TRBD1 matching over 7 bases. Trimming at V came to 4 bases and at J to 5 bases, leaving 7 bases not matched to a gene. This CDR3 has 14 amino acids. Germline CDR1 reads SGHTA; CDR2 reads FQGNSA. Written as DNA, the CDR3 is TGTGCCAGCAGCTGGGGACAGACGAGCGAGACCCAGTACTTC. It translates to CASSWGQTSETQYF.

The rearrangement uses TRBV27 and TRBJ2-3; D remains ambiguous. V lost 6 bases and J 2 bases, leaving 12 bases between the germline ends. CDR1 is MNHEY, CDR2 SMNVEV, per germline (reference sequence). There are 14 residues in the CDR3. The CDR3 is CASRPILHTDTQYF. As DNA, the CDR3 is TGTGCCAGCAGACCAATACTCCACACAGATACGCAGTATTTT.

The chain employs TRBV19 and TRBJ2-7, with D unclear. Germline V gene lookup returns CDR1 LNHDA and CDR2 SQIVND (reference sequence). With 4 bases removed from V and 0 bases from J, the gap between germline ends came to 13 bases. This CDR3 has 15 amino acids. The CDR3 sequence is CASSKRRTSSYEQYF. Here the CDR3 DNA reads TGTGCCAGTAGTAAAAGACGGACGAGCTCCTACGAGCAGTACTTC.

This rearrangement joins TRBV27 to TRBJ1-1; a weak D match, TRBD1 (5 bases). The CDR3 contains 15 residues. V was pared by 3 bases and J by 1 base, with 12 bases between. CDR1 and CDR2 from the germline V gene are MNHEY and SMNVEV (reference sequence). CDR3 DNA sequence: TGTGCCAGCAGTTTGCTTGGGACGGAGAACACTGAAGCTTTCTTT. Translated: CASSLLGTENTEAFF.

The V and J genes are TRBV6-5 and TRBJ2-7; D unresolved. The V end was cut by 6 bases, the J end by 5 bases, with 17 bases between. Germline values: CDR1 MNHEY, CDR2 SVGAGI. This CDR3 is 14 amino acids long. CDR3 nucleotide sequence: TGTGCCAGCAGCCCACGGACCGATTTCAACGAGCAGTACTTC. Translated, it gives CASSPRTDFNEQYF.